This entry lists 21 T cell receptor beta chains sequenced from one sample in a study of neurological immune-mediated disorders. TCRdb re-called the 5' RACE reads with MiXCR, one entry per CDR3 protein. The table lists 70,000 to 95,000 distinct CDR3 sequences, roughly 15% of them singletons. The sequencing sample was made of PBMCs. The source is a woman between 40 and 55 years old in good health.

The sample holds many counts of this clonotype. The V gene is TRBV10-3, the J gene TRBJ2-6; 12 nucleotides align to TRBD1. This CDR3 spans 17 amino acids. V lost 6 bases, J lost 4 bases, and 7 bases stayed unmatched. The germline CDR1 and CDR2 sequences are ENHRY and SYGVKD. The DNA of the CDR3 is TGTGCCATCAGGCCGGGACAGGGGGCGGCGGGGGCCAACGTCCTGACTTTC. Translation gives CAIRPGQGAAGANVLTF.

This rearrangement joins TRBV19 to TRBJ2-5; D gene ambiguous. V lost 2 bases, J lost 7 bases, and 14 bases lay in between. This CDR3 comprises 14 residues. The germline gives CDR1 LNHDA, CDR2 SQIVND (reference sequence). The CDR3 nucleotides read TGTGCCAGTAGTATACGAGGCCGGATTGGGACCCAGTACTTC. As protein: CASSIRGRIGTQYF.

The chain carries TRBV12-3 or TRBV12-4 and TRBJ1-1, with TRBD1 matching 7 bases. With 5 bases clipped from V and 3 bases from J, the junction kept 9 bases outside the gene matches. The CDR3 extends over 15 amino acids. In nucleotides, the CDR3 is TGTGCCAGCAGTCCCCGGGACAGACATTACACTGAAGCTTTCTTT. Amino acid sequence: CASSPRDRHYTEAFF.

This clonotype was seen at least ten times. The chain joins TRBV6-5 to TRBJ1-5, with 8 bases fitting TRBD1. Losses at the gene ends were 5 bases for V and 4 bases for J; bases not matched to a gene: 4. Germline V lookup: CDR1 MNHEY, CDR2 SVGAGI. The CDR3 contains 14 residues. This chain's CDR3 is CASSRTGRNQPQHF. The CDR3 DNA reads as TGTGCCAGCAGTCGGACAGGGAGGAATCAGCCCCAGCATTTT.

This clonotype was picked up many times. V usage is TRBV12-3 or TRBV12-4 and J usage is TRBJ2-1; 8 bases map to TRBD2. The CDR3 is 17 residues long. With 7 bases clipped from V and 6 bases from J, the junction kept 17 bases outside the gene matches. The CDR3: CASNLGLVRGGFNEQFF. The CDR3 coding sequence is TGTGCCAGCAACTTGGGGCTGGTACGGGGGGGCTTCAATGAGCAGTTCTTC.

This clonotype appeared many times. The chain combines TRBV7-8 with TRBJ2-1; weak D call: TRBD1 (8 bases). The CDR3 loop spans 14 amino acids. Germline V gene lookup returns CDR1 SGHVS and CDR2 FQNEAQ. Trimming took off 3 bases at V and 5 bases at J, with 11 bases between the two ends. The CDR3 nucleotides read TGTGCCAGCAGCTTTACAGGGGGGGACAATGAGCAGTTCTTC. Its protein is CASSFTGGDNEQFF.

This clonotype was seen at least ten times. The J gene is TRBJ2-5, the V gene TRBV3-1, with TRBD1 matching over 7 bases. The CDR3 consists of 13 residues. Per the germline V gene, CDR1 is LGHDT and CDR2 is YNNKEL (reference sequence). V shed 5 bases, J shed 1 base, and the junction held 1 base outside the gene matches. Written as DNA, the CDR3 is TGTGCCAGCAGCGGGACAGTCCAAGAGACCCAGTACTTC. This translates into CASSGTVQETQYF.

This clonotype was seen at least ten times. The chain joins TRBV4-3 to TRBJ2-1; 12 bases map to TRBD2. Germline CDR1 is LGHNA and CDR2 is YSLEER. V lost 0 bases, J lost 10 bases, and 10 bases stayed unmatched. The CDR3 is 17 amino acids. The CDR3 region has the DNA TGCGCCAGCAGCCAAGAATGGGCTAGCGGGGGGGCCATCGAGCAGTTCTTC. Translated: CASSQEWASGGAIEQFF.

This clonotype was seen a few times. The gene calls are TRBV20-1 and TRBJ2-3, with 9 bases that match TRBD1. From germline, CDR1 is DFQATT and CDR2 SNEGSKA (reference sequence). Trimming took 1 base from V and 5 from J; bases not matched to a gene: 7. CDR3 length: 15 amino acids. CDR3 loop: CSARAVTGGGDTQYF. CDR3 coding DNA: TGCAGTGCTAGAGCGGTGACAGGGGGAGGAGATACGCAGTATTTT.

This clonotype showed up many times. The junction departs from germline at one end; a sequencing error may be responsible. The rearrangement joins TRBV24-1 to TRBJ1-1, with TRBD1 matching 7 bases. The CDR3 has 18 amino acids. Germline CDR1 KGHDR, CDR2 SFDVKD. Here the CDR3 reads CTTSDEDRVVTWVTEAFF. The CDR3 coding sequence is TGTACCACCAGTGACGAAGACAGGGTTGTCACCTGGGTAACTGAAGCATTCTTT.

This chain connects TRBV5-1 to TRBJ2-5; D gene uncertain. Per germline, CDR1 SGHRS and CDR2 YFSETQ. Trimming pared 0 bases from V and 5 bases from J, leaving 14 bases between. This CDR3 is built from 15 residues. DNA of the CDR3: TGCGCCAGCAGCTTGGCACCTATAACGATGGAGACCCAGTACTTC. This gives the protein CASSLAPITMETQYF.

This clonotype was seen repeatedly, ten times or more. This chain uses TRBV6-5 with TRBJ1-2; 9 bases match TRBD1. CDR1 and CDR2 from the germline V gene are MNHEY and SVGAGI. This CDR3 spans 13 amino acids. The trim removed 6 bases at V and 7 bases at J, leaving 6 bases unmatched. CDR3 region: CASRRQGEAGYTF. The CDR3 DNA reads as TGTGCCAGCAGACGACAGGGGGAGGCTGGCTACACCTTC.

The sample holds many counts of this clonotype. This CDR3 reads CASSQAGGAAYNEQFF. The DNA for the CDR3 is TGCGCCAGCAGCCAAGCGGGGGGCGCCGCCTACAATGAGCAGTTCTTC. The chain links TRBV4-1 to TRBJ2-1; D perhaps matches TRBD2 (7 bases). Trimming shortened V by 1 base and J by 2 bases, and 12 bases separated the two germline ends. The germline V gene encodes CDR1 MGHRA and CDR2 YSYEKL. The CDR3 length is 16 residues.

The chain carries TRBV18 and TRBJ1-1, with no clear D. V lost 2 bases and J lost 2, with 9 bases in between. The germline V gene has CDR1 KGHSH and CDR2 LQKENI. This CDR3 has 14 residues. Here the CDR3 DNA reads TGTGCCAGCTCACCAGTGAACCTTAACACTGAAGCTTTCTTT. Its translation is CASSPVNLNTEAFF.

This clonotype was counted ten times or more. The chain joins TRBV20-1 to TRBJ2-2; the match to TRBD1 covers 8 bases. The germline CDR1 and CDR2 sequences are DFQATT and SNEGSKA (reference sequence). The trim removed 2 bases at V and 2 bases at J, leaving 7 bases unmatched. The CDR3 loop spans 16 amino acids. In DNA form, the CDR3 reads TGCAGTGCTAGACTGGGACAGGATCCTAACACCGGGGAGCTGTTTTTT. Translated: CSARLGQDPNTGELFF.

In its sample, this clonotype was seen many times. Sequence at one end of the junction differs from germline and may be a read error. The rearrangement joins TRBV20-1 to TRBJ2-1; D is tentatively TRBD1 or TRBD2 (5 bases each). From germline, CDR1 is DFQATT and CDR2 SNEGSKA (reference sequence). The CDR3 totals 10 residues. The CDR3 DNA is TGCAGTGCTAGGGCAGACGTGGGGGTCTTC. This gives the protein CSARADVGVF.

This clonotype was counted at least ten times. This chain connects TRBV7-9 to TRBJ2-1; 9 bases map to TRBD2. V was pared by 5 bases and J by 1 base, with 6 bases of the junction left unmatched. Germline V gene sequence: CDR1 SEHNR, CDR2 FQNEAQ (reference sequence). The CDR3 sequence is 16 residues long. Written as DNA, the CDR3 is TGTGCCAGCAGCCCCAAGCGGGGGGAATCCTACAATGAGCAGTTCTTC. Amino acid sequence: CASSPKRGESYNEQFF.

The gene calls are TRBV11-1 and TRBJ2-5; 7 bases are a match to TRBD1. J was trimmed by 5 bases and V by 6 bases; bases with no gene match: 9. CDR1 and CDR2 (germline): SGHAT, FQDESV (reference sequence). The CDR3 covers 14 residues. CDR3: CASSESQGIETQYF. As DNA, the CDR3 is TGTGCCAGCAGTGAATCACAGGGGATCGAGACCCAGTACTTC. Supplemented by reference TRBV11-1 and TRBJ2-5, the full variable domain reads EAEVAQSPRYKITEKSQAVAFWCDPISGHATLYWYRQILGQGPELLVQFQDESVVDDSQLPKDRFSAERLKGVDSTLKIQPAELGDSAMYLCASSESQGIETQYFGPGTRLLVL.

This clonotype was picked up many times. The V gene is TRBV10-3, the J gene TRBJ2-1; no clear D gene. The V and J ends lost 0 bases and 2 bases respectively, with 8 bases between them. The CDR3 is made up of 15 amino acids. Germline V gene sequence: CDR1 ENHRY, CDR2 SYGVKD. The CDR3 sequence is CAISESQAAYNEQFF. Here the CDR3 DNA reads TGTGCCATCAGTGAGTCGCAGGCGGCCTACAATGAGCAGTTCTTC.

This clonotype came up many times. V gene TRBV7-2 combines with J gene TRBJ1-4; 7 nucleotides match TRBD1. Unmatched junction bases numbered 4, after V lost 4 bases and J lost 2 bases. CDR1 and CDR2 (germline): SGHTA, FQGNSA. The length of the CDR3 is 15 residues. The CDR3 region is CASSSQTGTNEKLFF. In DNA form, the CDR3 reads TGTGCCAGCAGCTCTCAGACAGGGACTAATGAAAAACTGTTTTTT.

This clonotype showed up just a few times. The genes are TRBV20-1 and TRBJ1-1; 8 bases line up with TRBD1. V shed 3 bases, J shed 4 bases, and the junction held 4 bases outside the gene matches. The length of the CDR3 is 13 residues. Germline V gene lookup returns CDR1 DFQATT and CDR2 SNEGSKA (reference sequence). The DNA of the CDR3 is TGCAGTGCTAGTAGGCAGGGGGCCACTGAAGCTTTCTTT. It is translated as CSASRQGATEAFF.